This T cell receptor (beta chain) comes out of a study of blood T cell repertoires in COVID-19. Authors' processing steps: It was from reference gene primer amplification that nucleated cell counts were estimated. Profiling relied on immunoSEQ multiplex PCR, and the TCRdb table lists in-frame clones only, not all of them. V and J calls and clone size come straight from that table; D and trimming were deduced from the DNA. The repertoire has a few hundred thousand clones, roughly 90% of them found once; the top ten carry 15% to 20%. Participants were aged 18 to 89 years from more than 20 US areas. The sample was PBMCs or T cells enriched from blood (not recorded which). The source is a woman aged 30 to 39 who had recovered from COVID-19.

The CDR3 loop is CASSQLAGGLVGEQFF. CDR3 DNA sequence: TGCGCCAGCAGCCAACTGGCGGGGGGGCTGGTGGGTGAGCAGTTCTTC. The chain couples TRBV4-3 to TRBJ2-1, with TRBD2 matching 9 bases. This CDR3 has 16 amino acids. Germline CDR1 and CDR2: LGHNA and YSLEER. V dropped 2 bases and J dropped 9; count of bases not matched to a gene: 11.